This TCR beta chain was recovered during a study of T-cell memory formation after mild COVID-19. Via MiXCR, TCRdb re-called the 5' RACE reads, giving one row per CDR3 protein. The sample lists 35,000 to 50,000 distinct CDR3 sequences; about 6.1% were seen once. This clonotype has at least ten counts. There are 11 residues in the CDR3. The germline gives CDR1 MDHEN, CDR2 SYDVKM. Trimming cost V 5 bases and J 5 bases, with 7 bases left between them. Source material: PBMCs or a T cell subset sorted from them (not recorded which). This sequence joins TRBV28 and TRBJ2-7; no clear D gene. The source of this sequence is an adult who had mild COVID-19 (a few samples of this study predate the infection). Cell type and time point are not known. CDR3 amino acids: CASSIRDEQYF. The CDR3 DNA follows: TGTGCCAGCAGTATTAGGGACGAGCAGTACTTC.